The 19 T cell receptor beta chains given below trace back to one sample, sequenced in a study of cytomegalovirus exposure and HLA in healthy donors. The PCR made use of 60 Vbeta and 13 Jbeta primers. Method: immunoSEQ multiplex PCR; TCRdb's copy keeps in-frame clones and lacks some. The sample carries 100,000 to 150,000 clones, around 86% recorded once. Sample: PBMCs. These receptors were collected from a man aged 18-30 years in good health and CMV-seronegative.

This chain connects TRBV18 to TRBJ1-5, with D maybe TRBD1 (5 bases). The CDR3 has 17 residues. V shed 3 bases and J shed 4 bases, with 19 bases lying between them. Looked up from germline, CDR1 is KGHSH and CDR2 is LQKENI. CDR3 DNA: TGTGCCAGCTCACCCCTGGGCGTGACAGAGGAGAATCAGCCCCAGCATTTT. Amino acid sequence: CASSPLGVTEENQPQHF.

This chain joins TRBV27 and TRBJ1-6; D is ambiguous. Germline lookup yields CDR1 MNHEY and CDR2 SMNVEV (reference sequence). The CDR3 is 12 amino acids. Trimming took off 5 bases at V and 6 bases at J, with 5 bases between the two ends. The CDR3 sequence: CASSLVNSPLHF. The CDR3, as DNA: TGTGCCAGCAGTCTTGTTAATTCACCCCTCCACTTT.

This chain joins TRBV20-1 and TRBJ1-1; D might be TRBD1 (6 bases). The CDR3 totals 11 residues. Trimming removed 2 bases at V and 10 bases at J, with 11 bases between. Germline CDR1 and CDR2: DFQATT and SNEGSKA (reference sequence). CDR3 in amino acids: CSARQGGGAFF. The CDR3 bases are TGCAGTGCTAGACAGGGAGGGGGAGCTTTCTTT.

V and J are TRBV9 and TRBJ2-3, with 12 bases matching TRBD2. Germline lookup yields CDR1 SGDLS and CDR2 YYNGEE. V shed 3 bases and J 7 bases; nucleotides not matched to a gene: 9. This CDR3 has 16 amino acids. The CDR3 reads CASSDDQLAGGNTQYF. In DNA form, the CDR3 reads TGTGCCAGCAGCGATGACCAACTAGCGGGGGGAAATACGCAGTATTTT.

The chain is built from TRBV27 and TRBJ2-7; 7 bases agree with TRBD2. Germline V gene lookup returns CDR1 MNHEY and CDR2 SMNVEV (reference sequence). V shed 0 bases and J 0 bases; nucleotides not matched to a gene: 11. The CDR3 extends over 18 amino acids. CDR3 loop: CASSLSPAGRLSSYEQYF. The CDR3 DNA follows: TGTGCCAGCAGTTTATCCCCAGCGGGGCGTCTTAGCTCCTACGAGCAGTACTTC.

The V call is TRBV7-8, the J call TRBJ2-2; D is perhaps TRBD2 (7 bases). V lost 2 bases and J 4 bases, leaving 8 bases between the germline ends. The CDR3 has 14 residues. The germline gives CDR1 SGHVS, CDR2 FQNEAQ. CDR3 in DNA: TGTGCCAGCAGCTTAAGGGGGGGCACCGGGGAGCTGTTTTTT. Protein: CASSLRGGTGELFF.

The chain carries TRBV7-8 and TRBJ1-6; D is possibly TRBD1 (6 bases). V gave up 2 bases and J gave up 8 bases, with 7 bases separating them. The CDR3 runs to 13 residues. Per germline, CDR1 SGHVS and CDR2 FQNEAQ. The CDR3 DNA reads TGTGCCAGCAGCTTAAGGGGGTATTCACCCCTCCACTTT. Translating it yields CASSLRGYSPLHF. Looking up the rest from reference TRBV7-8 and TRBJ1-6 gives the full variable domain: GAGVSQSPRYKVAKRGQDVALRCDPISGHVSLFWYQQALGQGPEFLTYFQNEAQLDKSGLPSDRFFAERPEGSVSTLKIQRTQQEDSAVYLCASSLRGYSPLHFGNGTRLTVT.

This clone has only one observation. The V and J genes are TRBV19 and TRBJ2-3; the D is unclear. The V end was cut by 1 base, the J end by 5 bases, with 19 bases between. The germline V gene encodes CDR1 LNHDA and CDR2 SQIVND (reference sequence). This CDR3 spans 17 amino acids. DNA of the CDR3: TGTGCCAGTAGTATAGTATCTCTAGAAGTTAGAATAGATACGCAGTATTTT. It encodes CASSIVSLEVRIDTQYF.

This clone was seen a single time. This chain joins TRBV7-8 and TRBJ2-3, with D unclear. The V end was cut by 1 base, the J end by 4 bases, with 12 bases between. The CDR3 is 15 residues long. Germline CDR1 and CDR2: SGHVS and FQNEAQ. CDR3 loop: CASSLGLRLADTQYF. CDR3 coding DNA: TGTGCCAGCAGCTTAGGCCTCCGACTTGCAGATACGCAGTATTTT.

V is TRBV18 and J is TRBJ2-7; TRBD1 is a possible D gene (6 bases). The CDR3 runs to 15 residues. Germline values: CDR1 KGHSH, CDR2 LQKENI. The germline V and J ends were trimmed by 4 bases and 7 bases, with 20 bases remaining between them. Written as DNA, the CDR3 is TGTGCCAGCTCACTCCGGACCTGGGGGCGTGAGGAGCAGTACTTC. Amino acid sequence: CASSLRTWGREEQYF. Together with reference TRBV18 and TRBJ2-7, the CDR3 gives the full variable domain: NAGVMQNPRHLVRRRGQEARLRCSPMKGHSHVYWYRQLPEEGLKFMVYLQKENIIDESGMPKERFSAEFPKEGPSILRIQQVVRGDSAAYFCASSLRTWGREEQYFGPGTRLTVT.

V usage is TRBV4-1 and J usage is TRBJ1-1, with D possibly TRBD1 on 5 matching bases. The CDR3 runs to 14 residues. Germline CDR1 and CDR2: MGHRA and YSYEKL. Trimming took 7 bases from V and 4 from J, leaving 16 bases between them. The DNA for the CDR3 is TGCGCCAGCACCACTGCGAGGGGAGGCACTGAAGCTTTCTTT. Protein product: CASTTARGGTEAFF.

The CDR3 is CASSVISALEPQHF. In DNA form, the CDR3 reads TGTGCCAGCAGTGTCATCAGCGCCCTGGAGCCCCAGCATTTT. The V gene is TRBV25-1, the J gene TRBJ1-5; D unresolved. The CDR3 covers 14 residues. V was cut by 4 bases and J by 8 bases, with 15 bases left in between. CDR1 is MGHDK and CDR2 is SYGVNS in the germline V gene.

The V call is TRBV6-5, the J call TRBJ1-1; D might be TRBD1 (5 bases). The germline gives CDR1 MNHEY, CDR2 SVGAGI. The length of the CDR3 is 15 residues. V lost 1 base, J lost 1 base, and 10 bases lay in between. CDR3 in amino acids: CASSYLGRENTEAFF. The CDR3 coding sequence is TGTGCCAGCAGTTACTTAGGCAGGGAGAACACTGAAGCTTTCTTT.

The CDR3 DNA reads TGTGCCAGCAGCCTCTTTTCAGGGGACACTGAAGCTTTCTTT. Protein sequence: CASSLFSGDTEAFF. The rearrangement links TRBV11-3 to TRBJ1-1; maybe TRBD1 (6 bases). This CDR3 comprises 14 residues. Per germline, CDR1 SGHNT and CDR2 YENEEA. V dropped 5 bases and J dropped 3 bases, with 13 bases sitting between them. The full variable domain, its missing parts supplied by reference TRBV11-3 and TRBJ1-1, is EAGVVQSPRYKIIEKKQPVAFWCNPISGHNTLYWYLQNLGQGPELLIRYENEEAVDDSQLPKDRFSAERLKGVDSTLKIQPAELGDSAVYLCASSLFSGDTEAFFGQGTRLTVV.

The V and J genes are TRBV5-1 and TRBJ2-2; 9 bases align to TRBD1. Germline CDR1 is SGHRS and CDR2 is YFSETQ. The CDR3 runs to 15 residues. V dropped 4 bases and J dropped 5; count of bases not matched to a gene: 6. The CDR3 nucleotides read TGCGCCAGCAGCATTCGGACAGGGGTAACCGGGGAGCTGTTTTTT. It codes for CASSIRTGVTGELFF. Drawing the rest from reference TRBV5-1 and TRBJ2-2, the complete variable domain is KAGVTQTPRYLIKTRGQQVTLSCSPISGHRSVSWYQQTPGQGLQFLFEYFSETQRNKGNFPGRFSGRQFSNSRSEMNVSTLELGDSALYLCASSIRTGVTGELFFGEGSRLTVL.

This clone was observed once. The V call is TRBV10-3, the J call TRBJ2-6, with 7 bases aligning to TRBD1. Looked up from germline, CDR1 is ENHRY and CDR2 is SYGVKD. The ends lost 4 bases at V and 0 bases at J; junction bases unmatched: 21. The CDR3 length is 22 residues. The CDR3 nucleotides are TGTGCCATCAGTGCTAGGGTGGGAAATCCGGGACAGAGTTTCTCTGGGGCCAACGTCCTGACTTTC. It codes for CAISARVGNPGQSFSGANVLTF.

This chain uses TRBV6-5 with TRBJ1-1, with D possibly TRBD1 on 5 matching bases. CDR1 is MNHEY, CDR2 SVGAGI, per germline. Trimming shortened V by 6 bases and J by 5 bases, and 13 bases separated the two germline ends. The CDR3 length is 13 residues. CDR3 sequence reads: CASSRTTWTEAFF. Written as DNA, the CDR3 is TGTGCCAGCAGCCGGACAACATGGACTGAAGCTTTCTTT.

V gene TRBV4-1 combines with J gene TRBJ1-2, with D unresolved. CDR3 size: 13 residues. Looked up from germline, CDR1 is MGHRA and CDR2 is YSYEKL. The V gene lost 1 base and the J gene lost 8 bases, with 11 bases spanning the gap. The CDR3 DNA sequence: TGCGCCAGCAGCCAAGTCGGAGAACGCGGCTACACCTTC. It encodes CASSQVGERGYTF.

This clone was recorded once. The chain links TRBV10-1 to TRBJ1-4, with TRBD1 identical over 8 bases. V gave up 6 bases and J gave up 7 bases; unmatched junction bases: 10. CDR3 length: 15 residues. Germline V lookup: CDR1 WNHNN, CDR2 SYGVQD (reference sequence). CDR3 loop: CASRTGESVFEKLFF. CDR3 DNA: TGCGCCAGCAGGACAGGGGAATCGGTTTTTGAAAAACTGTTTTTT.